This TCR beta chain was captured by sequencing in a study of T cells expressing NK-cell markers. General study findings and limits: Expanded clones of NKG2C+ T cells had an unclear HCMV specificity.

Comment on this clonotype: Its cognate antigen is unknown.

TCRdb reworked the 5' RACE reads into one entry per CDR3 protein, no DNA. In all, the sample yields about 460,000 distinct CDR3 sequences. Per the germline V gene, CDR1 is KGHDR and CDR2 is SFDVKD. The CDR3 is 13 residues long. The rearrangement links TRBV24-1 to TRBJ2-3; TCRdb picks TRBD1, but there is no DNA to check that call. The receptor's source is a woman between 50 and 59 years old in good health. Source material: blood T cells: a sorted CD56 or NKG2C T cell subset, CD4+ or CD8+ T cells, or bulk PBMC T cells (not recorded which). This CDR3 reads CATSDGKRSTQYF.